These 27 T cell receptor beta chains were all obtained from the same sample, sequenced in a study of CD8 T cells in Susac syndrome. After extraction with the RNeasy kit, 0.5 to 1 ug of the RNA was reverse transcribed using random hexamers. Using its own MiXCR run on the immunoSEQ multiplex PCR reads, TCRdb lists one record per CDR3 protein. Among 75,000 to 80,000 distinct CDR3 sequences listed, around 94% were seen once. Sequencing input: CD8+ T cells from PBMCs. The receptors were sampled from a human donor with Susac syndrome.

CDR3 sequence reads: CASSPQPRGRGAYEQYF. The DNA of the CDR3 is TGTGCCAGCAGCCCTCAGCCTCGGGGCAGGGGGGCCTACGAGCAGTACTTC. The rearrangement links TRBV7-8 to TRBJ2-7; possible D gene TRBD1, 7 bases. CDR3 length: 17 amino acids. Germline V gives CDR1 SGHVS, CDR2 FQNEAQ. V was trimmed by 5 bases and J by 2 bases, leaving 22 bases between them.

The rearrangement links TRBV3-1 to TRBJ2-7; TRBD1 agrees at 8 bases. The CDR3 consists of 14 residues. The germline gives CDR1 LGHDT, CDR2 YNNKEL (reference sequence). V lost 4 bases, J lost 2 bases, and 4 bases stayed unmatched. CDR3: CASSPTGVAYEQYF. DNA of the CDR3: TGTGCCAGCAGCCCGACAGGGGTCGCCTACGAGCAGTACTTC.

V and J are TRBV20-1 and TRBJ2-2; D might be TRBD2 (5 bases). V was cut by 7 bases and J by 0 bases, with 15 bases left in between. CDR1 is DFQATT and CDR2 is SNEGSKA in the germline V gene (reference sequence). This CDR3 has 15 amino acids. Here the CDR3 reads CSVRRGLANTGELFF. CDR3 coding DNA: TGCAGTGTTAGGCGCGGGTTGGCGAACACCGGGGAGCTGTTTTTT.

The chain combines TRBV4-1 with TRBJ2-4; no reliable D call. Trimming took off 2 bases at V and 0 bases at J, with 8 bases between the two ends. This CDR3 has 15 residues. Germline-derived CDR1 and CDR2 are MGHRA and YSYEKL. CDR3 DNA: TGCGCCAGCAGCCAACTTAGATTAGCCAAAAACATTCAGTACTTC. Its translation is CASSQLRLAKNIQYF.

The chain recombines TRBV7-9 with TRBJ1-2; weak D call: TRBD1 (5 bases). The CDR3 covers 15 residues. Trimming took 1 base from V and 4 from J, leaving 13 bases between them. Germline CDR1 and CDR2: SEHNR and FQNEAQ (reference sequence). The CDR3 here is CASSLDWAGIYGYTF. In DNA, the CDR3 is TGTGCCAGCAGCTTAGATTGGGCAGGGATCTATGGCTACACCTTC.

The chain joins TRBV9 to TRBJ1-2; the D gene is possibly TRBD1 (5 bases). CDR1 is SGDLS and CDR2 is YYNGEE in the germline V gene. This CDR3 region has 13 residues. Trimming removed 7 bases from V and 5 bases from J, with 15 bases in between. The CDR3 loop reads CASEAGRGYGYTF. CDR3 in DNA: TGTGCCAGCGAGGCAGGGCGAGGGTATGGCTACACCTTC.

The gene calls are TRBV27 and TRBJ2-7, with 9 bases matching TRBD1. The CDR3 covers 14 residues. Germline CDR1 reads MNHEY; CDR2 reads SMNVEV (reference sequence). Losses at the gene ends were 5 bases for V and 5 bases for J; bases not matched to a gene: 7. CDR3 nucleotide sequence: TGTGCCAGCAGTCCACACCGGGACAGGGACGAGCAGTACTTC. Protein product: CASSPHRDRDEQYF.

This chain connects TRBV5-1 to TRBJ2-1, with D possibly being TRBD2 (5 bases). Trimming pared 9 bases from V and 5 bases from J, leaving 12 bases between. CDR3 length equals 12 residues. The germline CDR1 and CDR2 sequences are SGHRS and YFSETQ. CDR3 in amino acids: CAIVTGNNEQFF. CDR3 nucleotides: TGCGCCATCGTGACGGGAAACAATGAGCAGTTCTTC.

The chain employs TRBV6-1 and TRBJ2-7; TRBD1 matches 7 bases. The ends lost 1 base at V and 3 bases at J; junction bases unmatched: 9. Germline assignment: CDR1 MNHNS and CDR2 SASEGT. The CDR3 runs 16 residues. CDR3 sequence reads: CASSEVLHRGIYEQYF. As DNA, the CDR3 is TGTGCCAGCAGTGAAGTGTTGCACAGGGGAATCTACGAGCAGTACTTC.

The CDR3 nucleotides are TGTGCCAGCAGCGTCCGGGACAGACTATACAATGAGCAGTTCTTC. Its protein product is CASSVRDRLYNEQFF. The chain employs TRBV9 and TRBJ2-1; 7 bases fit TRBD1. Per the germline V gene, CDR1 is SGDLS and CDR2 is YYNGEE. V shed 2 bases and J 4 bases; nucleotides not matched to a gene: 6. There are 15 residues in the CDR3.

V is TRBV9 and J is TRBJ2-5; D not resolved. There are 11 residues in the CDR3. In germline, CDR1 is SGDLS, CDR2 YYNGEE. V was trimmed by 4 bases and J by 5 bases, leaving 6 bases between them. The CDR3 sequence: CASSSSETQYF. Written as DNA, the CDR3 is TGTGCCAGCAGCTCCTCGGAGACCCAGTACTTC. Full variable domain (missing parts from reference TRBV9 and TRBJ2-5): DSGVTQTPKHLITATGQRVTLRCSPRSGDLSVYWYQQSLDQGLQFLIQYYNGEERAKGNILERFSAQQFPDLHSELNLSSLELGDSALYFCASSSSETQYFGPGTRLLVL.

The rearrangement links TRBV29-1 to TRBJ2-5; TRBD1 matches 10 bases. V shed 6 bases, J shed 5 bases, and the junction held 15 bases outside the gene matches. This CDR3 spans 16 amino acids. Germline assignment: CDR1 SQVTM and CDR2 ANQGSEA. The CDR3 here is CSVESFETGGRETQYF. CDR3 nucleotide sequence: TGCAGCGTCGAATCGTTCGAGACAGGGGGCAGGGAGACCCAGTACTTC.

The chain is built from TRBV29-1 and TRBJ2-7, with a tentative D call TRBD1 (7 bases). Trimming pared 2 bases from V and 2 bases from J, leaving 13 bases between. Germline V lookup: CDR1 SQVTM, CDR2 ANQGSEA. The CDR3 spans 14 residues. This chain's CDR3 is CSVESGDRAYEQYF. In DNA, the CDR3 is TGCAGCGTTGAATCGGGGGACAGAGCCTACGAGCAGTACTTC.

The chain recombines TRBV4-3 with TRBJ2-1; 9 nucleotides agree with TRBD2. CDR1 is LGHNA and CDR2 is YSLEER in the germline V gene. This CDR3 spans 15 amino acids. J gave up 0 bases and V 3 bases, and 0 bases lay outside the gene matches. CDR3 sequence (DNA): TGCGCCAGCAGCCAGCGGGGGGGCTCCTACAATGAGCAGTTCTTC. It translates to CASSQRGGSYNEQFF.

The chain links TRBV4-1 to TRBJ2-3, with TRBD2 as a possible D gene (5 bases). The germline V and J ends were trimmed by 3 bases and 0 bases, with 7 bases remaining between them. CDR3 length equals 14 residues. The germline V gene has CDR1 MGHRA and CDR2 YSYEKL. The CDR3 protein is CASSHERSTDTQYF. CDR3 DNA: TGCGCCAGCAGCCATGAGCGGAGCACAGATACGCAGTATTTT.

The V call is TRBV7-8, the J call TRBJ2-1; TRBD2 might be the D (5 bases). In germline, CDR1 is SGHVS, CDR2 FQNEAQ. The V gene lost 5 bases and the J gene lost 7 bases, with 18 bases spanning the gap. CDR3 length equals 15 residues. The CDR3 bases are TGTGCCAGCAGCGCGAGGGCAAATAGGGAGAATGAGCAGTTCTTC. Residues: CASSARANRENEQFF.

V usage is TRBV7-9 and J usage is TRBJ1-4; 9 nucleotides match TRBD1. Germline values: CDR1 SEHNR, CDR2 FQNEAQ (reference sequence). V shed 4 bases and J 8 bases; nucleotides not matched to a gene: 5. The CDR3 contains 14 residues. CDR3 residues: CASSSDRGKEKLFF. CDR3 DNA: TGTGCCAGCAGCTCAGACAGGGGGAAAGAAAAACTGTTTTTT.

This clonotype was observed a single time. The CDR3 protein is CSVRSRGRRTYEQFF. CDR3 nucleotide sequence: TGCAGCGTTAGATCAAGGGGGCGCCGGACATATGAGCAGTTCTTC. The chain couples TRBV29-1 to TRBJ2-1; 7 bases match TRBD1. The CDR3 is 15 amino acids. Germline V lookup: CDR1 SQVTM, CDR2 ANQGSEA. The trim removed 5 bases at V and 8 bases at J, leaving 15 bases unmatched.

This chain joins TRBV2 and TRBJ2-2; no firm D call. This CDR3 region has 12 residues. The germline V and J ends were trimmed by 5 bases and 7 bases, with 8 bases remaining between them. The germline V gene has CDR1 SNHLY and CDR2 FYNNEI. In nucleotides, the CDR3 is TGTGCCAGCAGTACAGCGTTCGGGGAGCTGTTTTTT. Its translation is CASSTAFGELFF. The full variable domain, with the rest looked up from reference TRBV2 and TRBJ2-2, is EPEVTQTPSHQVTQMGQEVILRCVPISNHLYFYWYRQILGQKVEFLVSFYNNEISEKSEIFDDQFSVERPDGSNFTLKIRSTKLEDSAMYFCASSTAFGELFFGEGSRLTVL.

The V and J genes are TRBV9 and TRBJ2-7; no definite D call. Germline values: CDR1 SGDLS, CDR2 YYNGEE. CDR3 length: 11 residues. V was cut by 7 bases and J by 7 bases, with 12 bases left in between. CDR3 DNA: TGTGCCAGCGGTCTCGCCGGAGAGCAGTACTTC. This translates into CASGLAGEQYF.

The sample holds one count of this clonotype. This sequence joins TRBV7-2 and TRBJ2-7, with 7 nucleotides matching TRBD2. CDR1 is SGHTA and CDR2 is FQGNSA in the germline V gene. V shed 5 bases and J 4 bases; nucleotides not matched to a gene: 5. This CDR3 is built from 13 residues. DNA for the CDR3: TGTGCCAGCAGCCTGGGACTAAAATACGAGCAGTACTTC. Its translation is CASSLGLKYEQYF.

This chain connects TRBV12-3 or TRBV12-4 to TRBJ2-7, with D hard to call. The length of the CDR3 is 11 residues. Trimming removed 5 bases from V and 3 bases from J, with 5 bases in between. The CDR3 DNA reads TGTGCCAGCAGTATCTACTACGAGCAGTACTTC. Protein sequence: CASSIYYEQYF.

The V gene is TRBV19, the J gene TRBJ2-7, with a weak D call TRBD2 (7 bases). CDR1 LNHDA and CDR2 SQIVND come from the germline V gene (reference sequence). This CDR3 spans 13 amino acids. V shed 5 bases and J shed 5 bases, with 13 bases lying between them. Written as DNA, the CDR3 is TGTGCCAGTAGTTACAGGGAGGGGAACGAGCAGTACTTC. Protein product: CASSYREGNEQYF. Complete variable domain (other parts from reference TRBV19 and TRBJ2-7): DGGITQSPKYLFRKEGQNVTLSCEQNLNHDAMYWYRQDPGQGLRLIYYSQIVNDFQKGDIAEGYSVSREKKESFPLTVTSAQKNPTAFYLCASSYREGNEQYFGPGTRLTVT.

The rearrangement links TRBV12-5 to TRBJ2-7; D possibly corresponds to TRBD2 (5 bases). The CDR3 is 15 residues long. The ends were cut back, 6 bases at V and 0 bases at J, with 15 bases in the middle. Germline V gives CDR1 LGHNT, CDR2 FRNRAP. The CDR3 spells CASGSDFHSSYEQYF. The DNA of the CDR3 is TGTGCTAGTGGCTCGGACTTCCACAGCTCCTACGAGCAGTACTTC.

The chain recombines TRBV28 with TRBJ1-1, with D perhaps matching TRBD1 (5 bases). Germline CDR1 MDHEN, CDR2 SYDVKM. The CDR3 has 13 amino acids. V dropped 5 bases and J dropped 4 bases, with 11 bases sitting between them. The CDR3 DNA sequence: TGTGCCAGCAGTCAGGGTTGGGGCACTGAAGCTTTCTTT. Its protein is CASSQGWGTEAFF.

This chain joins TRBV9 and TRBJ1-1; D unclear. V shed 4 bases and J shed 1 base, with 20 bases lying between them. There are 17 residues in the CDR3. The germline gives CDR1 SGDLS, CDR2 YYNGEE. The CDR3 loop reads CASSPSGGLPGNTEAFF. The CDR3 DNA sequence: TGTGCCAGCAGCCCGAGTGGAGGCCTCCCCGGGAACACTGAAGCTTTCTTT. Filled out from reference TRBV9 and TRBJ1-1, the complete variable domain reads DSGVTQTPKHLITATGQRVTLRCSPRSGDLSVYWYQQSLDQGLQFLIQYYNGEERAKGNILERFSAQQFPDLHSELNLSSLELGDSALYFCASSPSGGLPGNTEAFFGQGTRLTVV.

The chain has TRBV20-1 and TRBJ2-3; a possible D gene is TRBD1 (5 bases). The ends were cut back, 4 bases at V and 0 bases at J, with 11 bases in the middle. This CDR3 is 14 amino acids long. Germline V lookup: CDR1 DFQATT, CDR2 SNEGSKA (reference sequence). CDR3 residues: CSAKGQDSTDTQYF. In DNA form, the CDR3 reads TGCAGTGCTAAAGGACAAGACAGCACAGATACGCAGTATTTT.